The clone carrying this TCR beta chain was seen more than once but under ten times. Its antigen is currently unknown. This CDR3 has 15 residues. V lost 3 bases and J lost 4, with 15 bases in between. Peripheral blood samples of 9 to 10 milliliters were drawn from each donor. Samples had at least 6.5 million PBMCs isolated from them. This entry belongs to a study of blood T cells in healthy people across ages. Regarding the study as a whole: CMV status of donors was unknown, possibly confounding expanded clonotype changes.

A second PCR, run for about 7 to 11 cycles, used a sample-barcoded 5' primer plus a J-beta primer mix. The template-switch adaptor, which had 12 random nucleotides, put a tag on each cDNA molecule. Each CDR3 protein gets one entry after TCRdb re-called the 5' RACE reads with MiXCR. The sample includes nearly 800,000 distinct CDR3 sequences, about 56% of them seen just once. The chain uses TRBV12-3 or TRBV12-4 and TRBJ2-5, with D possibly called TRBD1 or TRBD2 (6 bases each). The TCR comes from a man aged 40-49 years in good health. Sequencing was performed on blood. The CDR3 bases are TGTGCCAGCAGTTTGGGACTTATAGGGGGAGAGACCCAGTACTTC. This gives the protein CASSLGLIGGETQYF.